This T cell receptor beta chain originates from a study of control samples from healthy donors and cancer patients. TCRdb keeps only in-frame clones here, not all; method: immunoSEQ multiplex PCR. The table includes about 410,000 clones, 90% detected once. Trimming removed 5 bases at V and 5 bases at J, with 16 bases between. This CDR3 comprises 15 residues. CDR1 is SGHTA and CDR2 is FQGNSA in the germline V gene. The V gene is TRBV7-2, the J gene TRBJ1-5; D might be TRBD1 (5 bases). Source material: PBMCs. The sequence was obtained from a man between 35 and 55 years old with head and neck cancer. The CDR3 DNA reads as TGTGCCAGCAGCGAGGAGTTAGGGGTACATCAGCCCCAGCATTTT. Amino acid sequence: CASSEELGVHQPQHF.